Ten or more counts support the clone carrying this T cell receptor beta chain. The observed sequence ends 3 residues before the CDR3 terminus, with the missing tail filled in from the germline J gene. The data stem from a study of T cell clonality in common variable immunodeficiency. Sequencing input was equivalent genomic DNA from CVID and controls. TCRdb's copy holds only in-frame clones and misses some; the assay was immunoSEQ multiplex PCR. This sample carries more than 35,000 clones, none of them present only once. Per the germline V gene, CDR1 is DFQATT and CDR2 is SNEGSKA (reference sequence). There are 15 residues in the CDR3. V dropped 3 bases and J dropped 0 bases, with 12 bases sitting between them. Caucasian heritage predominated among both patients and controls.

Sequencing was done on a sample of peripheral blood mononuclear cells. The rearrangement uses TRBV20-1 and TRBJ1-5, with D possibly matching TRBD1 (5 bases). This TCR came from a person aged 18 to 69 in good health. The CDR3 DNA, read in part, is TGCAGTGCTAGGAGGTCAGGGAATAGCAATCAGCCC. This gives the protein CSARRSGNSNQP. The CDR3, in full, reads CSARRSGNSNQPQHF.